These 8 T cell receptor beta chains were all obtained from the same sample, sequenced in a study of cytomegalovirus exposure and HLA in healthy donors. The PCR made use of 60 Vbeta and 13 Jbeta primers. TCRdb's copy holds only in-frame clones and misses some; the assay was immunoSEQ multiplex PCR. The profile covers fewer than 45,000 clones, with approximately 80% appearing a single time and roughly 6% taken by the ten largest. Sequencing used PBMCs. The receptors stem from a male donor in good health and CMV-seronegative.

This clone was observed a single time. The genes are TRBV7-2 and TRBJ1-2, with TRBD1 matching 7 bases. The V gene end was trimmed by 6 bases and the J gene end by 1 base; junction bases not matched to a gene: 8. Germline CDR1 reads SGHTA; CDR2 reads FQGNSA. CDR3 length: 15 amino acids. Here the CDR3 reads CASRREGALNYGYTF. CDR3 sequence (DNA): TGTGCCAGCAGGCGTGAGGGGGCCCTTAACTATGGCTACACCTTC. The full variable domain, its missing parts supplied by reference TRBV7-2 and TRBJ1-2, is GAGVSQSPSNKVTEKGKDVELRCDPISGHTALYWYRQSLGQGLEFLIYFQGNSAPDKSGLPSDRFSAERTGGSVSTLTIQRTQQEDSAVYLCASRREGALNYGYTFGSGTRLTVV.

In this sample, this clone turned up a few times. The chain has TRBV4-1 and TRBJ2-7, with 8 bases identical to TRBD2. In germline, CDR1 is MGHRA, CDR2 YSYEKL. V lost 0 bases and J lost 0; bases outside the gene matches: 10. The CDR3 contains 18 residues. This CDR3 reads CASSQEVVGSGASYEQYF. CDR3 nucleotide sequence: TGCGCCAGCAGCCAAGAGGTGGTGGGTAGCGGGGCCTCCTACGAGCAGTACTTC.

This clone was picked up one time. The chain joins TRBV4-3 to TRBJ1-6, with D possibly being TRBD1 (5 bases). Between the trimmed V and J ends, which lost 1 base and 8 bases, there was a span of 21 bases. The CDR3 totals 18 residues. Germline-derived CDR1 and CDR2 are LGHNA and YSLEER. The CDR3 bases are TGCGCCAGCAGCCAAGCCCATCCGGCTTTCGAAGGGGATTCACCCCTCCACTTT. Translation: CASSQAHPAFEGDSPLHF.

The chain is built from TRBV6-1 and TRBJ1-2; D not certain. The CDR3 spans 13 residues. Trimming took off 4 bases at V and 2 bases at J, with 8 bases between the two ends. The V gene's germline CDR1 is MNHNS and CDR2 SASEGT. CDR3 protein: CASSVVENYGYTF. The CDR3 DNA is TGTGCCAGCAGTGTGGTAGAGAACTATGGCTACACCTTC.

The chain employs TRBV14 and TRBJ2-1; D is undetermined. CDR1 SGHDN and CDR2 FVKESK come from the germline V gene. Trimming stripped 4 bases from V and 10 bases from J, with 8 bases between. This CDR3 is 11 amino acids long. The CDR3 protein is CASSLREEQFF. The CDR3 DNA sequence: TGTGCCAGCAGCCTCCGCGAGGAGCAGTTCTTC.

DNA of the CDR3: TGTGCCAGCAGCCCCGGGACTAGTATCCAGTACTTC. It encodes CASSPGTSIQYF. The chain couples TRBV7-3 to TRBJ2-5, with TRBD2 identical over 8 bases. Looked up from germline, CDR1 is SGHTA and CDR2 is FQGTGA. The J segment lost 10 bases and the V segment lost 5 bases, leaving 6 bases of the junction unmatched. The CDR3 consists of 12 residues.

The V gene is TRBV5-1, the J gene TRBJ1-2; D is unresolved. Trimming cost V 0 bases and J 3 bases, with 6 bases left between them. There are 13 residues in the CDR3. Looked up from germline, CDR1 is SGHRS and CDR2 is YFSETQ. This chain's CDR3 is CASSLDIDYGYTF. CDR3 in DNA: TGCGCCAGCAGCTTGGACATCGACTATGGCTACACCTTC.

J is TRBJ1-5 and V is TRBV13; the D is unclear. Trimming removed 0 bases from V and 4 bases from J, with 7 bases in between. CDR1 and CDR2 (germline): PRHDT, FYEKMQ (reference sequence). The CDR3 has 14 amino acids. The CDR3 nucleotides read TGTGCCAGCAGCTTAGGTTTATTAAATCAGCCCCAGCATTTT. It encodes CASSLGLLNQPQHF. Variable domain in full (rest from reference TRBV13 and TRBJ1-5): AAGVIQSPRHLIKEKRETATLKCYPIPRHDTVYWYQQGPGQDPQFLISFYEKMQSDKGSIPDRFSAQQFSDYHSELNMSSLELGDSALYFCASSLGLLNQPQHFGDGTRLSIL.